One sample yielded the 30 T cell receptor beta chains listed below, sequenced in a study of T-cell reconstitution after alpha-beta-depleted transplantation in children. A library of TCRbeta sequences, prepared with unique molecular identifiers, was generated. TCRdb processed the PCR reads anew with MiXCR; each CDR3 protein has one entry. The data contain hundreds of thousands of distinct CDR3 sequences, 16% of them singletons. The input for sequencing was PBMCs, mostly from graft donor cells, taken 360 days after TCRalphabeta/CD19-depleted stem cell transplant. All receptors come from a male patient aged 2-10 years who had a stem cell transplant for acute lymphoblastic leukemia, so the T cells may come from the graft donor.

This chain connects TRBV15 to TRBJ2-7; D remains ambiguous. The CDR3 spans 14 residues. The V gene lost 9 bases and the J gene lost 5 bases, with 20 bases spanning the gap. From germline, CDR1 is LNHNV and CDR2 YYDKDF (reference sequence). CDR3 sequence (DNA): TGTGCCACGGTCGGACCCGTAAGGGAACACGAGCAGTACTTC. Amino acid sequence: CATVGPVREHEQYF.

The rearrangement links TRBV20-1 to TRBJ2-5; D gene unclear. Germline V gene sequence: CDR1 DFQATT, CDR2 SNEGSKA (reference sequence). V was trimmed by 3 bases and J by 1 base, leaving 12 bases between them. There are 14 residues in the CDR3. The CDR3 protein is CSASRLWLQETQYF. CDR3 coding DNA: TGCAGTGCTAGCAGGTTATGGCTCCAAGAGACCCAGTACTTC.

Many counts were recorded for this clonotype. The chain links TRBV10-3 to TRBJ2-5; 8 positions agree with TRBD1. This CDR3 is 13 amino acids long. Germline V gene data show CDR1 as ENHRY and CDR2 as SYGVKD. V lost 4 bases to trimming and J lost 5 bases; unmatched junction nucleotides: 3. This chain's CDR3 is CAISANRGETQYF. The CDR3, as DNA: TGTGCCATCAGTGCGAACAGGGGGGAGACCCAGTACTTC.

The chain couples TRBV20-1 to TRBJ1-1; tentatively, D is TRBD1 (6 bases). V gave up 6 bases and J gave up 0 bases, with 20 bases separating them. The CDR3 has 16 residues. Germline values: CDR1 DFQATT, CDR2 SNEGSKA (reference sequence). CDR3 sequence: CSAPRPLPGVNTEAFF. The CDR3 coding sequence is TGCAGTGCCCCACGACCCCTACCAGGGGTGAACACTGAAGCTTTCTTT.

A few counts support this clonotype. The J gene is TRBJ2-1, the V gene TRBV5-1; 7 bases are a match to TRBD2. Germline CDR1 is SGHRS and CDR2 is YFSETQ. There are 14 residues in the CDR3. V lost 7 bases, J lost 2 bases, and 6 bases stayed unmatched. DNA of the CDR3: TGCGCCAGCTCATGGGAGGGGACCTACAATGAGCAGTTCTTC. This gives the protein CASSWEGTYNEQFF. Full variable domain (remainder filled in from reference TRBV5-1 and TRBJ2-1): KAGVTQTPRYLIKTRGQQVTLSCSPISGHRSVSWYQQTPGQGLQFLFEYFSETQRNKGNFPGRFSGRQFSNSRSEMNVSTLELGDSALYLCASSWEGTYNEQFFGPGTRLTVL.

This clonotype has only a few counts. V is TRBV20-1 and J is TRBJ2-7; 8 nucleotides agree with TRBD2. Per the germline V gene, CDR1 is DFQATT and CDR2 is SNEGSKA (reference sequence). This CDR3 contains 17 residues. V lost 6 bases to trimming and J lost 3 bases; unmatched junction nucleotides: 19. The CDR3 DNA is TGCAGTGCCCCCGGTGGGGCGGGAGGCCTCCCATTCTACGAGCAGTACTTC. Translating it yields CSAPGGAGGLPFYEQYF.

This chain links TRBV4-3 with TRBJ1-2; D gene unclear. The germline V gene encodes CDR1 LGHNA and CDR2 YSLEER. The CDR3 runs 14 residues. V lost 0 bases to trimming and J lost 8 bases, with 13 bases between them. The DNA for the CDR3 is TGCGCCAGCAGCCAAGATTCCAGGTTCGAGGGCTACACCTTC. This encodes CASSQDSRFEGYTF.

This clonotype was counted only a few times. The chain uses TRBV6-2 or TRBV6-3 and TRBJ2-7; 10 bases map to TRBD2. J gave up 1 base and V 0 bases, and 3 bases lay outside the gene matches. The V gene's germline CDR1 is MNHEY and CDR2 SVGEGT. This CDR3 comprises 16 residues. The CDR3: CASSYSLAGESYEQYF. CDR3 DNA sequence: TGTGCCAGCAGTTACTCTCTAGCGGGAGAATCCTACGAGCAGTACTTC.

The gene calls are TRBV9 and TRBJ2-3; D gene uncertain. V was clipped by 0 bases and J by 0 bases, with 8 bases between them. Germline V gene lookup returns CDR1 SGDLS and CDR2 YYNGEE. This CDR3 contains 15 residues. CDR3 DNA: TGTGCCAGCAGCGTAGACGGGCCTAGCACAGATACGCAGTATTTT. The encoded protein is CASSVDGPSTDTQYF.

The V gene is TRBV4-1, the J gene TRBJ2-5; 12 positions agree with TRBD1. Germline-derived CDR1 and CDR2 are MGHRA and YSYEKL. CDR3 size: 17 residues. With V trimmed by 3 bases and J by 1 base, 6 bases remained unmatched. CDR3 in amino acids: CASSHLPGQGAQETQYF. CDR3 nucleotide sequence: TGCGCCAGCAGCCACCTCCCGGGACAGGGGGCCCAAGAGACCCAGTACTTC.

This clonotype was detected only a few times. This sequence joins TRBV4-2 and TRBJ1-1, with a possible D match to TRBD1 (6 bases). The CDR3 extends over 14 amino acids. CDR1 is LGHNA and CDR2 is YNFKEQ in the germline V gene. The germline V and J ends were trimmed by 1 base and 10 bases, with 16 bases remaining between them. This CDR3 is CASSQVSGAGGAFF. In DNA, the CDR3 is TGTGCCAGCAGCCAAGTGTCGGGGGCCGGTGGAGCTTTCTTT.

This clonotype was observed a handful of times. The chain uses TRBV6-1 and TRBJ2-2; D is ambiguous. This CDR3 spans 15 amino acids. V gave up 8 bases and J gave up 3 bases, with 16 bases separating them. Germline values: CDR1 MNHNS, CDR2 SASEGT. The CDR3 DNA follows: TGTGCCAGCGGCCATCCGCGGAGATACACCGGGGAGCTGTTTTTT. Translated, it gives CASGHPRRYTGELFF.

The gene calls are TRBV4-1 and TRBJ1-5; tentative D call: TRBD1 (5 bases). V lost 0 bases, J lost 2 bases, and 11 bases lay in between. There are 16 residues in the CDR3. Germline CDR1 is MGHRA and CDR2 is YSYEKL. The CDR3 loop reads CASSQDPGNRNQPQHF. The CDR3 region has the DNA TGCGCCAGCAGCCAAGATCCAGGGAACCGCAATCAGCCCCAGCATTTT.

This clonotype was counted a few times. V and J are TRBV10-3 and TRBJ2-1; 12 nucleotides line up with TRBD2. Germline V CDR1 and CDR2: ENHRY, SYGVKD. V was pared by 0 bases and J by 10 bases, with 13 bases of the junction left unmatched. The CDR3 has 18 residues. The CDR3 region has the DNA TGTGCCATCAGTGAGTCCCCCTTGACTAGCGGGAGTCCATGGGAGCAGTTCTTC. Protein sequence: CAISESPLTSGSPWEQFF.

The gene calls are TRBV5-1 and TRBJ2-1; D possibly corresponds to TRBD2 (5 bases). The CDR3 covers 15 residues. CDR1 and CDR2 (germline): SGHRS, YFSETQ. V dropped 0 bases and J dropped 4 bases, with 11 bases sitting between them. Here the CDR3 reads CASSLGRLEYNEQFF. The CDR3 DNA reads TGCGCCAGCAGCTTGGGGAGGCTAGAATACAATGAGCAGTTCTTC. The whole variable domain, remainder taken from reference TRBV5-1 and TRBJ2-1, is KAGVTQTPRYLIKTRGQQVTLSCSPISGHRSVSWYQQTPGQGLQFLFEYFSETQRNKGNFPGRFSGRQFSNSRSEMNVSTLELGDSALYLCASSLGRLEYNEQFFGPGTRLTVL.

This clonotype was picked up a small number of times. The J gene is TRBJ2-7, the V gene TRBV24-1; 12 bases are a match to TRBD2. There are 20 residues in the CDR3. Looked up from germline, CDR1 is KGHDR and CDR2 is SFDVKD. V dropped 1 base and J dropped 0; count of bases not matched to a gene: 12. CDR3 residues: CATSDFTTSGRPNGSYEQYF. CDR3 nucleotides: TGTGCCACCAGTGATTTCACAACTAGCGGGAGGCCCAATGGCTCCTACGAGCAGTACTTC.

The V call is TRBV9, the J call TRBJ2-2; unclear D gene. The CDR3 consists of 15 residues. The V and J ends lost 1 base and 1 base respectively, with 8 bases between them. CDR1 is SGDLS and CDR2 is YYNGEE in the germline V gene. CDR3 in DNA: TGTGCCAGCAGCGTACGGAACGGGAACACCGGGGAGCTGTTTTTT. Its protein product is CASSVRNGNTGELFF.

The V gene is TRBV7-9, the J gene TRBJ1-2; D is perhaps TRBD1 (5 bases). Trimming left V 1 base short and J 7 bases short, with 13 bases between. CDR3 length: 14 residues. Germline CDR1 reads SEHNR; CDR2 reads FQNEAQ (reference sequence). The CDR3 reads CASSLDSGQAGYTF. In DNA, the CDR3 is TGTGCCAGCAGCTTAGATTCAGGGCAAGCTGGCTACACCTTC.

The rearrangement uses TRBV4-1 and TRBJ2-5, with a possible D match to TRBD1 (6 bases). CDR3 length equals 15 residues. Per the germline V gene, CDR1 is MGHRA and CDR2 is YSYEKL. V shed 0 bases and J shed 3 bases, with 11 bases lying between them. CDR3 sequence (DNA): TGCGCCAGCAGCCAAGACCTAAACAGGGAAGAGACCCAGTACTTC. Translation gives CASSQDLNREETQYF.

The V and J genes are TRBV7-2 and TRBJ2-7, with 8 nucleotides matching TRBD1. The V and J ends lost 7 bases and 6 bases, in that order; junction bases with no gene match: 14. The CDR3 extends over 15 amino acids. From germline, CDR1 is SGHTA and CDR2 FQGNSA. CDR3 bases: TGTGCCAGCACCAGGGGGCCGACTAGTGTATTCGAGCAGTACTTC. As protein: CASTRGPTSVFEQYF.

This clonotype was counted at least ten times. V gene TRBV28 combines with J gene TRBJ1-1; no definite D call. Trimming cost V 5 bases and J 3 bases, with 4 bases left between them. The CDR3 loop spans 11 amino acids. The V gene's germline CDR1 is MDHEN and CDR2 SYDVKM. The CDR3 loop is CASSQHTEAFF. CDR3 nucleotides: TGTGCCAGCAGTCAACACACTGAAGCTTTCTTT. Variable domain in full (rest from reference TRBV28 and TRBJ1-1): DVKVTQSSRYLVKRTGEKVFLECVQDMDHENMFWYRQDPGLGLRLIYFSYDVKMKEKGDIPEGYSVSREKKERFSLILESASTNQTSMYLCASSQHTEAFFGQGTRLTVV.

A few counts support this clonotype. The V and J genes are TRBV2 and TRBJ2-6; D is undetermined. CDR3 length equals 14 residues. The V gene's germline CDR1 is SNHLY and CDR2 FYNNEI. V dropped 7 bases and J dropped 0 bases, with 7 bases sitting between them. The CDR3 sequence is CASIGLSGANVLTF. CDR3 coding DNA: TGTGCCAGCATCGGGCTCTCTGGGGCCAACGTCCTGACTTTC.

At least ten counts were recorded for this clonotype. V and J are TRBV28 and TRBJ2-7; no firm D call. V dropped 1 base and J dropped 2 bases, with 18 bases sitting between them. The CDR3 covers 17 residues. Germline CDR1 and CDR2: MDHEN and SYDVKM. The CDR3 loop is CASSLFSGFKIPYEQYF. CDR3 nucleotide sequence: TGTGCCAGCAGTTTATTTTCCGGGTTCAAGATACCCTACGAGCAGTACTTC.

Only a few counts were recorded for this clonotype. The V gene is TRBV30, the J gene TRBJ2-3; 10 positions match TRBD2. The CDR3 contains 14 residues. Trimming at V came to 2 bases and at J to 4 bases, leaving 3 bases not matched to a gene. Germline V gene lookup returns CDR1 GTSNPN and CDR2 SVGIG (reference sequence). CDR3 coding DNA: TGTGCCTGGAGTCTAGCGGGAGTCGCAGATACGCAGTATTTT. This gives the protein CAWSLAGVADTQYF.

This chain joins TRBV9 and TRBJ2-1; the D is unclear. The germline CDR1 and CDR2 sequences are SGDLS and YYNGEE. The CDR3 length is 14 residues. Between the trimmed V and J ends, which lost 0 bases and 6 bases, there was a span of 10 bases. The CDR3 DNA is TGTGCCAGCAGCGTAGCTACGGCAATCAATGAGCAGTTCTTC. Encoded protein: CASSVATAINEQFF.

This clonotype was seen ten or more times. The J gene is TRBJ2-3, the V gene TRBV5-1, with 11 bases lining up with TRBD2. The CDR3 covers 16 residues. J lost 0 bases, V lost 3 bases, and 3 bases had no gene match. CDR1 and CDR2 (germline): SGHRS, YFSETQ. The CDR3 spells CASSSWTSGSTDTQYF. DNA of the CDR3: TGCGCCAGCAGCTCCTGGACTAGCGGGAGCACAGATACGCAGTATTTT.

V gene TRBV12-3 or TRBV12-4 combines with J gene TRBJ2-7; TRBD1 might be the D (6 bases). V was cut by 7 bases and J by 3 bases, with 13 bases left in between. The CDR3 loop spans 13 amino acids. In DNA form, the CDR3 reads TGTGCCAGCACCCAAGACAGGTTCTACGAGCAGTACTTC. This encodes CASTQDRFYEQYF.

This clonotype was counted ten times or more. The chain uses TRBV10-3 and TRBJ2-5; either TRBD1 or TRBD2 may fit D (6 bases each). The CDR3 totals 14 residues. CDR1 and CDR2 from the germline V gene are ENHRY and SYGVKD. V lost 3 bases and J lost 5, with 13 bases in between. The CDR3 DNA reads TGTGCCATCAGTGAATCGGGGGCAAGGGAGACCCAGTACTTC. Amino acid sequence: CAISESGARETQYF.

This clonotype has ten or more counts. The chain has TRBV12-3 or TRBV12-4 and TRBJ2-7; TRBD2 matches at 10 bases. CDR3 length: 14 amino acids. With 3 bases clipped from V and 5 bases from J, the junction kept 4 bases outside the gene matches. As DNA, the CDR3 is TGTGCCAGCAGTTTCTTAGCGGGAGGCCACGAGCAGTACTTC. Residues: CASSFLAGGHEQYF.

This clonotype showed up just a few times. V usage is TRBV28 and J usage is TRBJ2-5; no clear D gene. Per the germline V gene, CDR1 is MDHEN and CDR2 is SYDVKM. The CDR3 has 14 amino acids. V lost 2 bases and J lost 7, with 14 bases in between. CDR3 DNA: TGTGCCAGCAGTTTACAGGCCCCCCGAGGGACCCAGTACTTC. Translation: CASSLQAPRGTQYF.